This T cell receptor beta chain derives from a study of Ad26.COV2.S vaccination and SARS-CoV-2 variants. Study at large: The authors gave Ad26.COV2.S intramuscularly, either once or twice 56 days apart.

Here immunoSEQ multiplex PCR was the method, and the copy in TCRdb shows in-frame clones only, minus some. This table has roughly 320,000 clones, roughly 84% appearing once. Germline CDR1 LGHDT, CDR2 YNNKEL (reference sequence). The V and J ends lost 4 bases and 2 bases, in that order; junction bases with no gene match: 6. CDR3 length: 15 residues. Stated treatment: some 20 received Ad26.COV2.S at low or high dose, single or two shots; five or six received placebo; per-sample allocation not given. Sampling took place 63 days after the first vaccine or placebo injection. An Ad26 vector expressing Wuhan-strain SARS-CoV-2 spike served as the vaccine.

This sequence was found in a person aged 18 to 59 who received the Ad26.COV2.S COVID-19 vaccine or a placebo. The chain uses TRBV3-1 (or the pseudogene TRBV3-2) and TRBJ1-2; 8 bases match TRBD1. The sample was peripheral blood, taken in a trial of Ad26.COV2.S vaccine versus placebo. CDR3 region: CASSPGDRGNYGYTF. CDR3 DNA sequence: TGTGCCAGCAGCCCTGGTGACAGGGGAAACTATGGCTACACCTTC.